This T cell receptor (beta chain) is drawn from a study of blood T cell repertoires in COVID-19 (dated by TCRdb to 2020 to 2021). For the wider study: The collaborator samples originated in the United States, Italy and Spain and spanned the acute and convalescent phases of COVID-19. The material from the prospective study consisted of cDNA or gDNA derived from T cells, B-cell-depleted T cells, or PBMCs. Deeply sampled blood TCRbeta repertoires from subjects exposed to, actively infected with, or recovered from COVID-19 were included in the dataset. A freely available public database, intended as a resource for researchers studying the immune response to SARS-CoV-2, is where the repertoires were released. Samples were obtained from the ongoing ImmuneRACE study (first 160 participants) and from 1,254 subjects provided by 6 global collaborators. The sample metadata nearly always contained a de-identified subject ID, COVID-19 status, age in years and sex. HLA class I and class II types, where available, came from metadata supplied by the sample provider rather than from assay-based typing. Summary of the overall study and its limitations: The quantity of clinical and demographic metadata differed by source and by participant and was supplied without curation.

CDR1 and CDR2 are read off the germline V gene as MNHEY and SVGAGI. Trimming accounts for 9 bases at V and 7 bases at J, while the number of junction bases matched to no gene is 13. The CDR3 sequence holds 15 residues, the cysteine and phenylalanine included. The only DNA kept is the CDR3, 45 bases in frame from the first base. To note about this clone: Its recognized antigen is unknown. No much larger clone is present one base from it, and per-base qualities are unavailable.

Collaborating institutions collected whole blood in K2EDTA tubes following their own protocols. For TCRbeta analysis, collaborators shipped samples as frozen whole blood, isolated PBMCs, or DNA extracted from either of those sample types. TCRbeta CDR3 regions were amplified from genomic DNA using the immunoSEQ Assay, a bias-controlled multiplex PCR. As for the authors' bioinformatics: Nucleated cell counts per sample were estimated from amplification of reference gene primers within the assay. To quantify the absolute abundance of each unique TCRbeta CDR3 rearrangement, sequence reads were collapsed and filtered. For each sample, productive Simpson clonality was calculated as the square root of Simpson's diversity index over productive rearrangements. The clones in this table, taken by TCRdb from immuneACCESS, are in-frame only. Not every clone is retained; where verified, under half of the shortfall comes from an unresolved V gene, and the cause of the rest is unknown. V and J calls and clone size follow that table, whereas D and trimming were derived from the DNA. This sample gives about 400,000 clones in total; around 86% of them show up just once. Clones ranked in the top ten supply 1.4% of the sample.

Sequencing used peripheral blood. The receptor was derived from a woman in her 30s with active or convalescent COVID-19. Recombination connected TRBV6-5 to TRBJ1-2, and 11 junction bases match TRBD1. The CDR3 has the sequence CARRGNGQGAAGYTF. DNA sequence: TGTGCCAGGAGGGGGAACGGACAGGGGGCTGCTGGCTACACCTTC.